This TCR beta chain stems from a study of CD8+CD57+ T cells in acquired aplastic anemia. This clonotype showed up just a few times. Whoever was chosen for sequencing had shown CD8+CD57+ cell expansion by flow cytometry. Investigators profiled TCR beta VDJ and CDR3 from genomic DNA template. TCRdb passed the reads through MiXCR, listing each CDR3 protein once. The sample shows approximately 220,000 distinct CDR3 sequences, approximately 51% of them seen only once. The CDR3 runs 15 residues. The V end was cut by 5 bases, the J end by 8 bases, with 17 bases between. Germline V gene lookup returns CDR1 SGHTS and CDR2 YDEGEE.

The receptor comes from a human donor with aplastic anemia. The V and J genes are TRBV5-8 and TRBJ1-6; D is perhaps TRBD1 (5 bases). Material for sequencing was sorted CD4+, CD8+, or CD8+CD57+ T cells (not recorded which) from PBMCs. CDR3 sequence (DNA): TGTGCCAGCAGGAAGAGGGGACTTGGAGATTCACCCCTCCACTTT. Translating it yields CASRKRGLGDSPLHF.